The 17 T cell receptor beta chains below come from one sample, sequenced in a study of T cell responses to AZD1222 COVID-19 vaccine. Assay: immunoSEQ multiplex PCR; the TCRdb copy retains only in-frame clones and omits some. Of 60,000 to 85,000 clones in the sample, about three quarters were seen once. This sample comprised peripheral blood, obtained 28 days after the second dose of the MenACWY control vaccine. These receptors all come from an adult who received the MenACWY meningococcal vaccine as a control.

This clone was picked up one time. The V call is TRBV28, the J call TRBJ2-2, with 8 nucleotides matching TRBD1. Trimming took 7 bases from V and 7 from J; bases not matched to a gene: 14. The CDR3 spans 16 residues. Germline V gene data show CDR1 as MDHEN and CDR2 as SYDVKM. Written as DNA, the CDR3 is TGTGCCAGCACTCCCCTGGAGGGGACAGGCGGCGGGGAGCTGTTTTTT. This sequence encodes CASTPLEGTGGGELFF.

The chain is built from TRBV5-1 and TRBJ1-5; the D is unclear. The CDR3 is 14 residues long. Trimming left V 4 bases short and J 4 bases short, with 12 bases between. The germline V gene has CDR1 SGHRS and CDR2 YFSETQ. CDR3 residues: CASSQDGFNQPQHF. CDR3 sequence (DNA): TGCGCCAGCAGCCAAGACGGATTTAATCAGCCCCAGCATTTT.

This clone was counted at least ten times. The CDR3 coding sequence is TGTGCCAGCAGCCAAGGAGCGGGAGACCTCAATGAGCAGTTCTTC. Amino acid sequence: CASSQGAGDLNEQFF. V gene TRBV4-2 combines with J gene TRBJ2-1; 8 positions match TRBD2. V shed 1 base and J 6 bases; nucleotides not matched to a gene: 5. Germline V CDR1 and CDR2: LGHNA, YNFKEQ. This CDR3 spans 15 amino acids.

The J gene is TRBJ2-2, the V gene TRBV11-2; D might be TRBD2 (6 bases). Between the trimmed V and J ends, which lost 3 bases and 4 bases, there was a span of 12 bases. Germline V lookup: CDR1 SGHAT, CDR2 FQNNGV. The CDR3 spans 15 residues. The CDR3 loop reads CASSFDGRLTGELFF. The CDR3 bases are TGTGCCAGCAGCTTTGATGGGAGGCTCACCGGGGAGCTGTTTTTT.

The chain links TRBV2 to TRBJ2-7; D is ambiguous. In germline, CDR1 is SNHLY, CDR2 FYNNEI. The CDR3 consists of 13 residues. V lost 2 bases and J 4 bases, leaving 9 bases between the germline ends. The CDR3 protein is CASSERMAYEQYF. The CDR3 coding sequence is TGTGCCAGCAGTGAACGTATGGCGTACGAGCAGTACTTC.

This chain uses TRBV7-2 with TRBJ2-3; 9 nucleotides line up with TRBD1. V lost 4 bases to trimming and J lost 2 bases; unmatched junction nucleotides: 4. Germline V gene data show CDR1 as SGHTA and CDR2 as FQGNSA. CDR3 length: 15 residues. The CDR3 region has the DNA TGTGCCAGCAGCTACAGGGGGCATATCACAGATACGCAGTATTTT. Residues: CASSYRGHITDTQYF.

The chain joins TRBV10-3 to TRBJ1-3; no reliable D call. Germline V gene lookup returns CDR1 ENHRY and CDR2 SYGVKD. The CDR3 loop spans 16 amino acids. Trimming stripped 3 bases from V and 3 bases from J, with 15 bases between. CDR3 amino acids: CAISDWTVGLGNTIYF. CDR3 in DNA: TGTGCCATCAGTGACTGGACGGTAGGGCTTGGAAACACCATATATTTT.

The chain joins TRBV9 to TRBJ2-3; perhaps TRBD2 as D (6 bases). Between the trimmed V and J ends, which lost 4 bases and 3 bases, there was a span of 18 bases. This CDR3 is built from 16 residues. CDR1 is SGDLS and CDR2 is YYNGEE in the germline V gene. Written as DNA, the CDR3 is TGTGCCAGCAGCCCGTATGGGGGGACCGTTACAGATACGCAGTATTTT. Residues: CASSPYGGTVTDTQYF.

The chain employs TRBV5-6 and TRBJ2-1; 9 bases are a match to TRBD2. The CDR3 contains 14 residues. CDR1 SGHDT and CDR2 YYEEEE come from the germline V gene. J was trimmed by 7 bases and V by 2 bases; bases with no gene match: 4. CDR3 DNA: TGTGCCAGCAGCTTACGCGGGAGGGGTAATGAGCAGTTCTTC. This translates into CASSLRGRGNEQFF.

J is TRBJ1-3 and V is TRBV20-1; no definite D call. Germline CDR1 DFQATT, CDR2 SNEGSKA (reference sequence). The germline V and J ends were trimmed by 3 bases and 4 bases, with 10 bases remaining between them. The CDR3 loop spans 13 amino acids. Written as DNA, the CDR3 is TGCAGTGCTAGTGTGGGTTACGGAAACACCATATATTTT. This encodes CSASVGYGNTIYF.

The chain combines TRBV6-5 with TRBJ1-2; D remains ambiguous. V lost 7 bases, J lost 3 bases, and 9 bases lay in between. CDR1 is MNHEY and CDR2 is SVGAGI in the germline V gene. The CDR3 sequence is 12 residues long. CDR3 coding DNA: TGTGCCAGCACCTCCCCGGACTATGGCTACACCTTC. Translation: CASTSPDYGYTF.

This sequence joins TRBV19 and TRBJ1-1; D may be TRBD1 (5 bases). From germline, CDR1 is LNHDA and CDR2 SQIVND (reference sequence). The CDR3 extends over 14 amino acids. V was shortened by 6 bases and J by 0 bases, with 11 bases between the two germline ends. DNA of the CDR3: TGTGCCAGTAGGCGACAGAACTTGAACACTGAAGCTTTCTTT. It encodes CASRRQNLNTEAFF. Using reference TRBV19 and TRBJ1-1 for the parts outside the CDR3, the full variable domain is DGGITQSPKYLFRKEGQNVTLSCEQNLNHDAMYWYRQDPGQGLRLIYYSQIVNDFQKGDIAEGYSVSREKKESFPLTVTSAQKNPTAFYLCASRRQNLNTEAFFGQGTRLTVV.

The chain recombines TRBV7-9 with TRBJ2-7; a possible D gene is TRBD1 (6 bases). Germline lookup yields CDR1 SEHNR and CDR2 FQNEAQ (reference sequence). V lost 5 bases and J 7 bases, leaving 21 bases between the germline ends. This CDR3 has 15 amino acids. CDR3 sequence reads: CASSTRTALGVEQYF. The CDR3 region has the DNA TGTGCCAGCAGCACCCGGACAGCCCTCGGGGTTGAGCAGTACTTC.

The chain's CDR3 is CAWSLGASQPQHF. The CDR3 DNA reads TGTGCCTGGAGTTTGGGGGCCAGTCAGCCCCAGCATTTT. This rearrangement joins TRBV30 to TRBJ1-5; D may be TRBD1 (6 bases). V lost 2 bases to trimming and J lost 6 bases, with 11 bases between them. The CDR3 contains 13 residues. Germline V gene data show CDR1 as GTSNPN and CDR2 as SVGIG (reference sequence).

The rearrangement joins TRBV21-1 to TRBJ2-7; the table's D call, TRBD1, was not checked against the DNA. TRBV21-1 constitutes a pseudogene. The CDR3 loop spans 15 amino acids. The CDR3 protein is CASSKTTRGFYEQYF. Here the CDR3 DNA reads TGTGCCAGCAGCAAAACGACGAGGGGGTTCTACGAGCAGTACTTC.

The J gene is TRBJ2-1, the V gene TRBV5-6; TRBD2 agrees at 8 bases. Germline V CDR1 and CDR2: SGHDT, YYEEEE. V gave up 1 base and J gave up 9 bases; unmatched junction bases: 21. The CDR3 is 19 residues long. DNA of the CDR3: TGTGCCAGCAGCTTGAGGAATTGGGGAGCGGGGGTGCAGGGGAGTGAGCAGTTCTTC. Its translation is CASSLRNWGAGVQGSEQFF.

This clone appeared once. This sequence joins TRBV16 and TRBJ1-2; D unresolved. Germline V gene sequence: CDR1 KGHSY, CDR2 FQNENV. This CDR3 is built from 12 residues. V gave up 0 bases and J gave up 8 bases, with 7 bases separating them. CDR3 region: CASSQSGYGYTF. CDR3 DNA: TGTGCCAGCAGCCAATCGGGGTACGGCTACACCTTC.